These T cell receptor beta chains were read from a single sample in a study of response to subunit inactivated influenza vaccine. TCRdb independently ran MiXCR on the RT-PCR reads; one entry per CDR3 protein. The data hold roughly 700,000 distinct CDR3 sequences, with 15% to 17% observed a single time. The material was PBMCs from blood, obtained approximately 13 days after vaccination. These receptors all come from a man between 50 and 59 years old who received an inactivated influenza vaccine. CDR3s include the opening cysteine and the closing phenylalanine or tryptophan. For some rows the clone size is stated as once, few or many, or as a class when expanded; others skip it.

V gene: TRBV5-1
clone size: few
J gene: TRBJ1-6
CDR3 protein: CASSLGPSGPFRDNSPLHF

V gene: TRBV10-3
clone size: many
J gene: TRBJ1-5
CDR3 protein: CAISESGGLGQPQHF

V gene: TRBV7-9
clone size: -
J gene: TRBJ1-6
CDR3 protein: CASSLATGLSSSPLHF

V gene: TRBV7-6
clone size: -
J gene: TRBJ2-2
CDR3 protein: CASSLEVYGGANTGELFF

V gene: TRBV6-2/TRBV6-3
clone size: -
J gene: TRBJ1-1
CDR3 protein: CASSYAYQTVNEAFF

V gene: TRBV5-1
clone size: few
J gene: TRBJ2-7
CDR3 protein: CASSSGQGAAYEQYF

V gene: TRBV25-1
clone size: many
J gene: TRBJ2-2
CDR3 protein: CASSPGQFLGELFF

V gene: TRBV11-2
clone size: few
J gene: TRBJ1-2
CDR3 protein: CASKGDEGGYTF

V gene: TRBV24-1
clone size: -
J gene: TRBJ2-2
CDR3 protein: CATSDKSHTGELFF

V gene: TRBV6-2/TRBV6-3
clone size: -
J gene: TRBJ1-2
CDR3 protein: CASRRGGNYGYTF

V gene: TRBV30
clone size: few
J gene: TRBJ2-7
CDR3 protein: CASSSDSHEQYF

V gene: TRBV14
clone size: -
J gene: TRBJ2-3
CDR3 protein: CASSRLSSDTQYF

V gene: TRBV7-7
clone size: many
J gene: TRBJ2-1
CDR3 protein: CASSPGGAGNEQFF

V gene: TRBV11-2
clone size: few
J gene: TRBJ2-1
CDR3 protein: CASSSLREAGGSYNEQFF

V gene: TRBV20-1
clone size: -
J gene: TRBJ2-3
CDR3 protein: CSATPTSGGGDTQYF

V gene: TRBV25-1
clone size: few
J gene: TRBJ2-1
CDR3 protein: CASSELNEQFF

V gene: TRBV5-1
clone size: few
J gene: TRBJ2-7
CDR3 protein: CASSFIGGSLNEQYF

V gene: TRBV24-1
clone size: -
J gene: TRBJ2-2
CDR3 protein: CATSVAGAGTGELFF

V gene: TRBV12-3/TRBV12-4
clone size: few
J gene: TRBJ2-3
CDR3 protein: CASSRTRSTDTQYF

V gene: TRBV11-1
clone size: few
J gene: TRBJ2-5
CDR3 protein: CASSHRDRAGETQYF

V gene: TRBV4-1
clone size: -
J gene: TRBJ2-5
CDR3 protein: CPSSQVGLRGRDETQYF

V gene: TRBV3-1
clone size: -
J gene: TRBJ2-5
CDR3 protein: CASSRSGLAGGPGETQYF

V gene: TRBV20-1
clone size: -
J gene: TRBJ2-1
CDR3 protein: CSAHNIAGGTNEQFF

V gene: TRBV19
clone size: few
J gene: TRBJ1-4
CDR3 protein: CANKRSNNEKLFF

V gene: TRBV7-9
clone size: -
J gene: TRBJ2-2
CDR3 protein: CASTIRKREGRSGELFF

V gene: TRBV10-3
clone size: few
J gene: TRBJ2-1
CDR3 protein: CAISGTRGASYNEQFF

V gene: TRBV10-2
clone size: -
J gene: TRBJ2-7
CDR3 protein: CASSESGGEGGEQYF

V gene: TRBV5-1
clone size: few
J gene: TRBJ2-2
CDR3 protein: CASSLTGGPNTGELFF

V gene: TRBV20-1
clone size: few
J gene: TRBJ2-5
CDR3 protein: CSARDASGSRQTQYF